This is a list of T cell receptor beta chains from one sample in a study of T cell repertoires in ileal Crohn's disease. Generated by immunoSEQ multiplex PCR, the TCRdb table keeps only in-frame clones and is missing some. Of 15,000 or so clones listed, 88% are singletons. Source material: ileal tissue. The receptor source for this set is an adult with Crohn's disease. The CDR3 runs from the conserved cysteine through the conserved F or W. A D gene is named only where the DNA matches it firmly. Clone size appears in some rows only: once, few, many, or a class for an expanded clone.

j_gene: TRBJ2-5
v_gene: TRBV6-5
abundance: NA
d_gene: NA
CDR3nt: TGTGCCAGCAGTTCGCCCGGGGGCCAAGAGACCCAGTACTTC
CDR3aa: CASSSPGGQETQYF

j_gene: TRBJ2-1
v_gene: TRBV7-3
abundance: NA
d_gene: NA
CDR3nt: TGTGCCAGCAGCCCTAGCGCAAGCCTATACAATGAGCAGTTCTTC
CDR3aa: CASSPSASLYNEQFF

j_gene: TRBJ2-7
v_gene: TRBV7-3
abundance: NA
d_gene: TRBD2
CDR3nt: TGTGCCAGCAGCTTAGGCGGGGGGAAGTACGAGCAGTACTTC
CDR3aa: CASSLGGGKYEQYF

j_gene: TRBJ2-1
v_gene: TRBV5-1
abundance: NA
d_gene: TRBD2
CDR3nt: TGCGCCAGCAGCTCCCTTAGGGCGGGAGGGTTTGACAATGAGCAGTTCTTC
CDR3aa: CASSSLRAGGFDNEQFF

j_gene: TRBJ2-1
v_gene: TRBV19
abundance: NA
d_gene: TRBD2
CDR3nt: TGTGCCAGTAGTATGTCTAGCGGGATAGGCAATGAGCAGTTCTTC
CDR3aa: CASSMSSGIGNEQFF

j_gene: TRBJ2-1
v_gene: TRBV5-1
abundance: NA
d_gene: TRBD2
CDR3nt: TGCGCCAGCAGCTTGGGCGGGACTAGCGGGAACAATGAGCAGTTCTTC
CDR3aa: CASSLGGTSGNNEQFF

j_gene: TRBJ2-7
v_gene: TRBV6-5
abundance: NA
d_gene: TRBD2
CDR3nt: TGTGCCGCGACTAGCGGGACGCTTAGTTGGGATTTC
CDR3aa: CAATSGTLSWDF

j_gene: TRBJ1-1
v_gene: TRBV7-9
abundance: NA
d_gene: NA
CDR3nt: TGTGCCAGCAGCCTGGGCCCTGGGGGCGCCGACACTGAAGCTTTCTTT
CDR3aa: CASSLGPGGADTEAFF

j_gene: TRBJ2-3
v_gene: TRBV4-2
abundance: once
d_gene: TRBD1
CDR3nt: TGTGCCAGCAGCCGCCTAGGACAGGGGAGCAGTCCCCTGAGCACAGATACGCAGTATTTT
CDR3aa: CASSRLGQGSSPLSTDTQYF

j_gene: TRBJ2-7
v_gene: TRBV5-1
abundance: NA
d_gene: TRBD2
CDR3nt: TGCGCCAGCAGCTTGACCTGGGAGGGGCCCTACGAGCAGTACTTC
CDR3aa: CASSLTWEGPYEQYF

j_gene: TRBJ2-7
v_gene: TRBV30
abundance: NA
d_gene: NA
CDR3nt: TGTGCCTGGAGTCCCCAGGACAAGCTAGAGCAGTACTTC
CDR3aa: CAWSPQDKLEQYF

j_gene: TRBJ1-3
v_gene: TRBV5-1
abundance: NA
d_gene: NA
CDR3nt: TGCGCCAGCAGCATCCAAGGGGGCTCTGGAAACACCATATATTTT
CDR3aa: CASSIQGGSGNTIYF

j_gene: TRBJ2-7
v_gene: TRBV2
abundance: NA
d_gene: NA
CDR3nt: TGTGCCAGCAGTGGGGTCGGGGGCGAGCAGTACTTC
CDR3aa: CASSGVGGEQYF

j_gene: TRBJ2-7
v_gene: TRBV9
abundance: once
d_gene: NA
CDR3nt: TGTGCCAGCAGCGTAGGGAGCGGCTCCGAGCAGTACTTC
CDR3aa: CASSVGSGSEQYF

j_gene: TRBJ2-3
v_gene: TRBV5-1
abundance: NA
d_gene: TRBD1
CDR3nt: TGCGCCAGCAGCGAGGGACAGGGGAACACAGATACGCAGTATTTT
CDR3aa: CASSEGQGNTDTQYF

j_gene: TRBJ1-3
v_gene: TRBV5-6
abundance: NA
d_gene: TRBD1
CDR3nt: TGTGCCAGCAGAGGGGACAGGGCTGGAAACACCATATATTTT
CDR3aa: CASRGDRAGNTIYF

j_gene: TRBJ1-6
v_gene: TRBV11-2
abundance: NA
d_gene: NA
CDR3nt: TGTGCCAGCACCCAGGTGTCGGTGTCCTATAATTCACCCCTCCACTTT
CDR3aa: CASTQVSVSYNSPLHF

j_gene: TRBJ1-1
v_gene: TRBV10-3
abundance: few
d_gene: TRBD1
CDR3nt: TGTGCCATCAGTCCTGGCCGAGGGGGCCGGGCTGAAGCTTTCTTT
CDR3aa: CAISPGRGGRAEAFF

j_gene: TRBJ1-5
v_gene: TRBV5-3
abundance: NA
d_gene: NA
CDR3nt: TGTGCCAGAAGCTGGCGAGCGGGGGGCGCATGGCAGCCCCAGCATTTT
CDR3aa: CARSWRAGGAWQPQHF

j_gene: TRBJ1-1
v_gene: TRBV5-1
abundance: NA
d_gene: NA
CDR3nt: TGCGCCAGCAGCTTGCATATGGGAGGCACTGAAGCTTTCTTT
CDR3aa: CASSLHMGGTEAFF

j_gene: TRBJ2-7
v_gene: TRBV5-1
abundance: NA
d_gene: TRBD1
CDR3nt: TGCGCCAGCAGCCAAGGACAGGGGGGATACGAGCAGTACTTC
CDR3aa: CASSQGQGGYEQYF

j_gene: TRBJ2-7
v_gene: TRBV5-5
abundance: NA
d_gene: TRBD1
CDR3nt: TGTGCCAGCAGCCATGGACAGGGGCCCTACGAGCAGTACTTC
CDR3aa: CASSHGQGPYEQYF

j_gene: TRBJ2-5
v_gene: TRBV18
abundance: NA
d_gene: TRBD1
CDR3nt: TGTGCCAGCTCACCACGGACAGGGGGGGAAGAGACCCAGTACTTC
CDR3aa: CASSPRTGGEETQYF

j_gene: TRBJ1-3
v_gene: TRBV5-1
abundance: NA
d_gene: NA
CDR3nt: TGCGCCAGCAGCTTGTGGGGGGGGGATGAGAACACCATATATTTT
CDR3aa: CASSLWGGDENTIYF

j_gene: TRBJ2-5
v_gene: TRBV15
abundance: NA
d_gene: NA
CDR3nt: TGTGCCACCAGCACGCCCCGGGGGTCTGGGACCCAGTACTTC
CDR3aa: CATSTPRGSGTQYF

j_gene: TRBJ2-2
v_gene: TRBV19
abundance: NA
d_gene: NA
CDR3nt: TGTGCCAGTAGTATATCGACGGGGATGGTAACCGGGGAGCTGTTTTTT
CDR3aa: CASSISTGMVTGELFF

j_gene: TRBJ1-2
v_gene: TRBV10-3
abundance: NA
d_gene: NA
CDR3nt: TGTGCCATCAGTGAGTCGACTCTCAGGGATGGCTACACCTTC
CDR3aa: CAISESTLRDGYTF

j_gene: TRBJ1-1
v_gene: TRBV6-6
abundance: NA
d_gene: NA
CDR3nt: TGTGCCAGCGAGAGTCGTAGCGAAGCTTTCTTT
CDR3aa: CASESRSEAFF

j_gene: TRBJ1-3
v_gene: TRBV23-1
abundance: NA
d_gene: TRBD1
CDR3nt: TGCGCCAGCAGTCAACCCCCCGCGAGCGACAGGGGCCACCGCTCTGGAAACACCATATATTTT
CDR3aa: CASSQPPASDRGHRSGNTIYF

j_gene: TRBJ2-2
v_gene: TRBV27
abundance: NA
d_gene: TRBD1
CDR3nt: TGTGCCAGCAGTTTTGACAGGGGTAGGGAGCTGTTTTTT
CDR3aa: CASSFDRGRELFF

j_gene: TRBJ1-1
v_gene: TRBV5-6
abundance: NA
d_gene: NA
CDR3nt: TGTGCCAGCAGCTTACAGATAAACACTGAAGCTTTCTTT
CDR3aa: CASSLQINTEAFF

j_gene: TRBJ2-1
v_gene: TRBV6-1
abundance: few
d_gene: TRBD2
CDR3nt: TGTGCCAGCATAAGGCGGGAGGGTTACAATGAGCAGTTCTTC
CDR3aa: CASIRREGYNEQFF

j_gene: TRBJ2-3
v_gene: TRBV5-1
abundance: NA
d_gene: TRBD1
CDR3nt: TGCGCCAGCAGCTTAGCCGGGACAGGGGGAGATACGCAGTATTTT
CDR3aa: CASSLAGTGGDTQYF

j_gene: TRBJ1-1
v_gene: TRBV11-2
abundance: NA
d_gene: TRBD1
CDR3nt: TGTGCCAGCAGCTTAGTAGCAGGGGGCAACACTGAAGCTTTCTTT
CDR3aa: CASSLVAGGNTEAFF

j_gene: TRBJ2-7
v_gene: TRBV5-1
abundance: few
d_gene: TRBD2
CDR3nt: TGCGCCAGCAGCATATTCGGGACTACTCCTAACGAGCAGTACTTC
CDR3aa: CASSIFGTTPNEQYF

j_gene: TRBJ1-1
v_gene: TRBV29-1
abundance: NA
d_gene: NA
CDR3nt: TGCAGCGTTGCCCTTTTCTTGAACACTGAAGCTTTCTTT
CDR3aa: CSVALFLNTEAFF

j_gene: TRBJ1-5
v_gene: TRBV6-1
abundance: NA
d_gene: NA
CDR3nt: TGTGCCAGCCGCACCGGGGGGGCGAGCAATCAGCCCCAGCATTTT
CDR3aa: CASRTGGASNQPQHF

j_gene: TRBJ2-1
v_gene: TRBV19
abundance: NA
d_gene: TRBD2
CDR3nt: TGTGCCAGTAGTAAAAGGACTAGCGGGAGCTATGAGCAGTTCTTC
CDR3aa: CASSKRTSGSYEQFF

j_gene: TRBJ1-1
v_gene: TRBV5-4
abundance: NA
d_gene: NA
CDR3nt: TGTGCCAGCAGCTGGGGGGGGAGGAACACTGAAGCTTTCTTT
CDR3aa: CASSWGGRNTEAFF

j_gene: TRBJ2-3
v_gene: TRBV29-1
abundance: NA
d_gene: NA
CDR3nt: TGCAGCGCCAGCCCAGGTAGCACAGATACGCAGTATTTT
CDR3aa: CSASPGSTDTQYF

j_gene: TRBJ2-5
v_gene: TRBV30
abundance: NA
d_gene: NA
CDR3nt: TGTGCCTGGAGTGCCGGGTATGAGACCCAGTACTTC
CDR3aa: CAWSAGYETQYF

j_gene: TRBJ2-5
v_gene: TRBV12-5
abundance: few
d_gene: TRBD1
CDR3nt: TGTGCTAGTGGAAAGGGGACAGGGGGCTTTTTGGAGACCCAGTACTTC
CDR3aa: CASGKGTGGFLETQYF

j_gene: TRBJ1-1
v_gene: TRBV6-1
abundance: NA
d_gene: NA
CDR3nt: TGTGCCAGCAGTGAATATGCGGGGCCCATGAACACTGAAGCTTTCTTT
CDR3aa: CASSEYAGPMNTEAFF

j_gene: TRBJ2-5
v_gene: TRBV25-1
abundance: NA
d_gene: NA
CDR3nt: TGTGCCAGCAGTGAGGAGGGACAAGAGACCCAGTACTTC
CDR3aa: CASSEEGQETQYF

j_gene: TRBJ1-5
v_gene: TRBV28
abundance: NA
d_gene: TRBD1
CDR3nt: TGTGCCAGCAGGGCAAGGGGGCTGAGACTTTATAGCAATCAGCCCCAGCATTTT
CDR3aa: CASRARGLRLYSNQPQHF

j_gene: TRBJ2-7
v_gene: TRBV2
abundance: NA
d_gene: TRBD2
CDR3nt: TGTGCCAGCCTCGCGGGAGTAGACGAGCAGTACTTC
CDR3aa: CASLAGVDEQYF

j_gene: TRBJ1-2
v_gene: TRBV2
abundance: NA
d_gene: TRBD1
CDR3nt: TGTGCCAGTACAGGGGGCATCTATGGCTACACCTTC
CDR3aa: CASTGGIYGYTF